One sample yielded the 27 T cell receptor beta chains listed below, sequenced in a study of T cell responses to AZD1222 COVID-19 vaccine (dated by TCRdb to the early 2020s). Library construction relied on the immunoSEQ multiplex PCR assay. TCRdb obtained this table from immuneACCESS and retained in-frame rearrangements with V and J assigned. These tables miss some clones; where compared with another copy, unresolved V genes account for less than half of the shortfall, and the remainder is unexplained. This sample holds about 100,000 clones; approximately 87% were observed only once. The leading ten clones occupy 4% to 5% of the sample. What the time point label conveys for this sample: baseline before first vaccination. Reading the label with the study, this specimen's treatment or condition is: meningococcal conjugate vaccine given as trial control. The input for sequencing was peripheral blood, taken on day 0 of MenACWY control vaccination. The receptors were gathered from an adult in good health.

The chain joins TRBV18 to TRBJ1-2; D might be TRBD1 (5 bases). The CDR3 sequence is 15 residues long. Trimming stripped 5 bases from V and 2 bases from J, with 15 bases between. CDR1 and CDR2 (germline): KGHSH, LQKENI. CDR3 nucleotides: TGTGCCAGCTCAGCCCGGGACGGGAAGAACTATGGCTACACCTTC. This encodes CASSARDGKNYGYTF.

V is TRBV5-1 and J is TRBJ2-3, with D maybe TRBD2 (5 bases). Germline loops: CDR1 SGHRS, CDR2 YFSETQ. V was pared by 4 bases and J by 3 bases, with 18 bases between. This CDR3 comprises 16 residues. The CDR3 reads CASSQRFGSVTDTQYF. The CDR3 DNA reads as TGCGCCAGCAGCCAGCGGTTTGGGAGTGTAACAGATACGCAGTATTTT.

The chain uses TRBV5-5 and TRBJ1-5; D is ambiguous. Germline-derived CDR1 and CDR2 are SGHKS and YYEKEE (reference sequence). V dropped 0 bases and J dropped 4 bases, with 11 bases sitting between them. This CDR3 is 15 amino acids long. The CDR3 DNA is TGTGCCAGCAGCTTGGGAGTATCGGGTAATCAGCCCCAGCATTTT. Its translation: CASSLGVSGNQPQHF.

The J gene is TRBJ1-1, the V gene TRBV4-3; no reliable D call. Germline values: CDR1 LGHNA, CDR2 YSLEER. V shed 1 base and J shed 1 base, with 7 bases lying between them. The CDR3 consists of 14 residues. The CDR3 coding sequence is TGCGCCAGCAGCCAAGGTTTACAGAACACTGAAGCTTTCTTT. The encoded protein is CASSQGLQNTEAFF.

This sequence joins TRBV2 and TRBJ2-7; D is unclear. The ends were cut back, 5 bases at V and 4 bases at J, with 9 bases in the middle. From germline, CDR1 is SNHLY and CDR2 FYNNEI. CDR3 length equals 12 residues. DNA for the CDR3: TGTGCCAGCAGTCCCCTAGGGTACGAGCAGTACTTC. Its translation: CASSPLGYEQYF.

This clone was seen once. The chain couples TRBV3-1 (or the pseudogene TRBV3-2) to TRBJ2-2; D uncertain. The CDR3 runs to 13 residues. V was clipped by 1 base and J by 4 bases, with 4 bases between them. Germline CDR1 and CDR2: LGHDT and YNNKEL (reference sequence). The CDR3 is CASSQGITGELFF. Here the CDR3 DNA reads TGTGCCAGCAGCCAAGGGATCACCGGGGAGCTGTTTTTT.

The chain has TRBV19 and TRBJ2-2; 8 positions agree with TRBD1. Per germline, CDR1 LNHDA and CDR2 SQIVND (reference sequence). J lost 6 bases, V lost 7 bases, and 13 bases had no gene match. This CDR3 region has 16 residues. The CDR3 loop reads CASTMGDRPLAGELFF. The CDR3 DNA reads TGTGCCAGTACCATGGGGGACAGGCCCTTGGCCGGGGAGCTGTTTTTT.

The CDR3 nucleotides are TGTGCCAGCAGCCGATCCGGACGGAATCAGCCCCAGCATTTT. Its translation: CASSRSGRNQPQHF. This sequence joins TRBV2 and TRBJ1-5, with D uncertain. Trimming shortened V by 6 bases and J by 4 bases, and 13 bases separated the two germline ends. Germline CDR1 reads SNHLY; CDR2 reads FYNNEI. The CDR3 covers 14 residues.

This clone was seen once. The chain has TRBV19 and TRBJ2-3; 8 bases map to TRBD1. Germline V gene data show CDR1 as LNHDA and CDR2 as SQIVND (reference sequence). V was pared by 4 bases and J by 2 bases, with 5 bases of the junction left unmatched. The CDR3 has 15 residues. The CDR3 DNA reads TGTGCCAGTAGTAACCAGGGGGCCCACACAGATACGCAGTATTTT. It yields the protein CASSNQGAHTDTQYF.

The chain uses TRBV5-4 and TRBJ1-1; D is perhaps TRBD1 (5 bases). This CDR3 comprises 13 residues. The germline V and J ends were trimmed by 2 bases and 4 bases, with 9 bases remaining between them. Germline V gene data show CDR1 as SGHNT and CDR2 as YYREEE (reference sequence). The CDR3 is CASSLQESTEAFF. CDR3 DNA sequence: TGTGCCAGCAGCTTACAGGAATCCACTGAAGCTTTCTTT. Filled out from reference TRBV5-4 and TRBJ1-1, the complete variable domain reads ETGVTQSPTHLIKTRGQQVTLRCSSQSGHNTVSWYQQALGQGPQFIFQYYREEENGRGNFPPRFSGLQFPNYSSELNVNALELDDSALYLCASSLQESTEAFFGQGTRLTVV.

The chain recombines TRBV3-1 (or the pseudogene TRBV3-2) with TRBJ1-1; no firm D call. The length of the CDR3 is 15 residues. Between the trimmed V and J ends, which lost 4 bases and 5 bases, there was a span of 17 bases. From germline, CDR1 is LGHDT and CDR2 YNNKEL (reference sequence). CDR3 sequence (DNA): TGTGCCAGCAGCCCCCGGGGAGATGAATCGACTGAAGCTTTCTTT. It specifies CASSPRGDESTEAFF.

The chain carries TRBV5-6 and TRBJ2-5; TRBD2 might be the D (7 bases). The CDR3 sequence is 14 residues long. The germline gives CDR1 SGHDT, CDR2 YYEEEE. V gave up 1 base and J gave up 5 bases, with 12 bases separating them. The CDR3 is CASSLRTRGETQYF. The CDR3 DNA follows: TGTGCCAGCAGCTTGAGGACTAGGGGGGAGACCCAGTACTTC.

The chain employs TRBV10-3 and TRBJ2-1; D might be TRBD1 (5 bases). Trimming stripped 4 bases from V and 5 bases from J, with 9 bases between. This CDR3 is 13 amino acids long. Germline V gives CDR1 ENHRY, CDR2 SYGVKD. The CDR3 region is CAISGLGDNEQFF. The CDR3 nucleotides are TGTGCCATCAGTGGGTTAGGGGACAATGAGCAGTTCTTC.

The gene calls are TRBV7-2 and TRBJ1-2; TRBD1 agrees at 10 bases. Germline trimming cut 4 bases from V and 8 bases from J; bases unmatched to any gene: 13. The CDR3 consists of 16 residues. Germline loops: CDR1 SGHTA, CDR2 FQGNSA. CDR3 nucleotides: TGTGCCAGCAGCTCCCGGACAGGGGGGTCCCTATGGGGCTACACCTTC. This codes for CASSSRTGGSLWGYTF.

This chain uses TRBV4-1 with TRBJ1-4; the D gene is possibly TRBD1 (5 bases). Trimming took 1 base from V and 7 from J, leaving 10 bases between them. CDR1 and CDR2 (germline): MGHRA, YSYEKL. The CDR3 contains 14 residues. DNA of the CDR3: TGCGCCAGCAGCCAAGCCCAGGGTGGTGAAAAACTGTTTTTT. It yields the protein CASSQAQGGEKLFF.

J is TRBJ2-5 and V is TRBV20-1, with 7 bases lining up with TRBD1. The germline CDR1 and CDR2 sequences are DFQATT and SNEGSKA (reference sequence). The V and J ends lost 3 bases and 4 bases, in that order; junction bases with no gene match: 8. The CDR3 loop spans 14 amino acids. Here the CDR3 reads CSASDDRDGETQYF. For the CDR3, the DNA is TGCAGTGCTAGTGACGACAGGGATGGAGAGACCCAGTACTTC.

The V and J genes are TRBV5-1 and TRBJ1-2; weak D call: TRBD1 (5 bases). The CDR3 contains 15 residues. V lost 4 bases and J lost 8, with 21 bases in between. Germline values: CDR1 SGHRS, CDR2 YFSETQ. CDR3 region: CASSPEGAGAGGYTF. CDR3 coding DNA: TGCGCCAGCAGCCCCGAAGGGGCAGGTGCGGGCGGCTACACCTTC.

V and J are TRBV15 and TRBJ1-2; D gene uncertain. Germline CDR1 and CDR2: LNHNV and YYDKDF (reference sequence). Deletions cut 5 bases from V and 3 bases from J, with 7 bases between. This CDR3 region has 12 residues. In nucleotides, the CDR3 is TGTGCCACCAGCTCACCCGACTATGGCTACACCTTC. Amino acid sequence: CATSSPDYGYTF. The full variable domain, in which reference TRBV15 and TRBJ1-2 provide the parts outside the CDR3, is DAMVIQNPRYQVTQFGKPVTLSCSQTLNHNVMYWYQQKSSQAPKLLFHYYDKDFNNEADTPDNFQSRRPNTSFCFLDIRSPGLGDTAMYLCATSSPDYGYTFGSGTRLTVV.

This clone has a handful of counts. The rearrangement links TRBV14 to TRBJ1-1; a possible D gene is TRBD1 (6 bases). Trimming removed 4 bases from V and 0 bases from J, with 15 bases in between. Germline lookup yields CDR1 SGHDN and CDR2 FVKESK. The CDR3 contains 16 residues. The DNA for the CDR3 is TGTGCCAGCAGCCTAAAGGACAGTATCATGAACACTGAAGCTTTCTTT. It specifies CASSLKDSIMNTEAFF.

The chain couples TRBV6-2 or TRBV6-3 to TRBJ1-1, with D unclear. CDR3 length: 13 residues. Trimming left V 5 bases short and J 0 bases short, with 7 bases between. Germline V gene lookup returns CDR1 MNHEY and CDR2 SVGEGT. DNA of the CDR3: TGTGCCAGCAGTCCCAGGTTGAACACTGAAGCTTTCTTT. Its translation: CASSPRLNTEAFF.

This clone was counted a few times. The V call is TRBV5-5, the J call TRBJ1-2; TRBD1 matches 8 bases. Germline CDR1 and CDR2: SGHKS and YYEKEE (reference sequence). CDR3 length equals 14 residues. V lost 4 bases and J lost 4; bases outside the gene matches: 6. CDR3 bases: TGTGCCAGCAGCGTACAGGGGGTCGGCTATGGCTACACCTTC. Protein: CASSVQGVGYGYTF.

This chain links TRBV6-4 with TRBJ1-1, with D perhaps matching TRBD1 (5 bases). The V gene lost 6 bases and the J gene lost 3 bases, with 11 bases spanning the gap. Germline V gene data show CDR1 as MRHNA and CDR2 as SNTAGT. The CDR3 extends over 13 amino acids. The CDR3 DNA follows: TGTGCCAGCAGGCGGGACTCCTACACTGAAGCTTTCTTT. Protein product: CASRRDSYTEAFF.

Written as DNA, the CDR3 is TGTGCCAGCAGCCCGGGACTAGCCTCCACAGATACGCAGTATTTT. Protein product: CASSPGLASTDTQYF. This chain connects TRBV7-3 to TRBJ2-3, with 9 bases fitting TRBD2. Germline CDR1 SGHTA, CDR2 FQGTGA. The CDR3 is 15 residues long. J was trimmed by 2 bases and V by 5 bases; bases with no gene match: 5.

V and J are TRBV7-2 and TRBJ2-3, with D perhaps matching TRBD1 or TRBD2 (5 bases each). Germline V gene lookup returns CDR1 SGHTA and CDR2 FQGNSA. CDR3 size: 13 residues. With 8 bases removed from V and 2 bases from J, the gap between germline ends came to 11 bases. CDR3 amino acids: CASRGVSTDTQYF. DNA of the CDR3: TGTGCCAGCCGAGGGGTATCCACAGATACGCAGTATTTT.

In nucleotides, the CDR3 is TGTGCCAGCACCGAACAGGGAGCGGGGACTGAAGCTTTCTTT. Its translation: CASTEQGAGTEAFF. This chain joins TRBV7-9 and TRBJ1-1, with a possible D match to TRBD1 (6 bases). CDR1 is SEHNR and CDR2 is FQNEAQ in the germline V gene (reference sequence). V dropped 7 bases and J dropped 5 bases, with 17 bases sitting between them. The CDR3 has 14 amino acids.

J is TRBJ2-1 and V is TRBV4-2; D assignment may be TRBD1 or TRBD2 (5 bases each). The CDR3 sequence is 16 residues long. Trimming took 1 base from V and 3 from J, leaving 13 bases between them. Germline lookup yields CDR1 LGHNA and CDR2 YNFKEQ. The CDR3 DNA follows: TGTGCCAGCAGCCAAGGAAGGGGACCCTTCTACAATGAGCAGTTCTTC. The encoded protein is CASSQGRGPFYNEQFF.

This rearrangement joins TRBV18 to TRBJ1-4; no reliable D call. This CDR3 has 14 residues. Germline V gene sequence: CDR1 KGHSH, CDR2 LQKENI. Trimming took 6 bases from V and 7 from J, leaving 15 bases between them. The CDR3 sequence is CASSPQVGREKLFF. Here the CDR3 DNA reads TGTGCCAGCTCGCCTCAGGTGGGTCGTGAAAAACTGTTTTTT.